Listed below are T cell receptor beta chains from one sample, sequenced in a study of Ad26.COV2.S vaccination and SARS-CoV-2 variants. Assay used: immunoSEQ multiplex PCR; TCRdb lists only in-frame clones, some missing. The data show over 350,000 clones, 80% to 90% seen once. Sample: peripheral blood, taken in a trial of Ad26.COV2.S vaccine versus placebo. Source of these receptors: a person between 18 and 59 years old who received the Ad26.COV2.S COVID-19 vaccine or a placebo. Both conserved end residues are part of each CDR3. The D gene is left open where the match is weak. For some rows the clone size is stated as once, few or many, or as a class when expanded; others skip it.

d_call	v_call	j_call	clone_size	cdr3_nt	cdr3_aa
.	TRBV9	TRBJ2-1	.	TGTGCCAGCAGCACATCAAGGGTTGAGCAGTTCTTC	CASSTSRVEQFF
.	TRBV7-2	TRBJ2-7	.	TGTGCCAGCAGCTTAGTTCGGGGGCTCTACGAGCAGTACTTC	CASSLVRGLYEQYF
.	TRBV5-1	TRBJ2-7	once	TGCGCCAGCAACCATGCTTGGGGTGGCTACGAGCAGTACTTC	CASNHAWGGYEQYF
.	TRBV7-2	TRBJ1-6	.	TGTGCCAGCAGCTTAGACTCCGCTAATAATTCACCCCTCCACTTT	CASSLDSANNSPLHF
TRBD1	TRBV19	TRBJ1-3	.	TGTGCCAGTAGTATCGGGACAGAGTCCAACTTTTACTCTGGAAACACCATATATTTT	CASSIGTESNFYSGNTIYF
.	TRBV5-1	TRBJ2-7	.	TGCGCCAGCAGAACCAGTCAGGTCGCCTACGAGCAGTACTTC	CASRTSQVAYEQYF
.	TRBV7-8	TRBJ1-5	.	TGTGCCAGCAGCTTAGGATGGGGACAGCCCCAGCATTTT	CASSLGWGQPQHF
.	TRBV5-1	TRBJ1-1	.	TGCGCCAGCAGCTTGAGGCAGAACACTGAAGCTTTCTTT	CASSLRQNTEAFF
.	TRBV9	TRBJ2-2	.	TGTGCCAGCAGCGTAGGTGGGGGCAACACCGGGGAGCTGTTTTTT	CASSVGGGNTGELFF
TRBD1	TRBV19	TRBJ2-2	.	TGTGCCAGTAGTACCGCCGACAGGGTACCCGGGGAGCTGTTTTTT	CASSTADRVPGELFF
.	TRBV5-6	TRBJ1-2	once	TGTGCCAGCGACAAAGGGGGGAACTATGGCTACACCTTC	CASDKGGNYGYTF
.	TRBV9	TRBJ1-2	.	TGTGCCAGCAGCGTAGGAATAGGGGGCTATGGCTACACCTTC	CASSVGIGGYGYTF
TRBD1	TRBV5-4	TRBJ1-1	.	TGTGCCAGCAGTCGGAGGGACAGGGAGGCTGAAGCTTTCTTT	CASSRRDREAEAFF
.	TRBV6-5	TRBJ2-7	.	TGTGCCAGCAGGAGGGAAGGGCAGCAAAGCTACGAGCAGTACTTC	CASRREGQQSYEQYF
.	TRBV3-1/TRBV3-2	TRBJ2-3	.	TGTGCCAGCAGCCAAGACTGGTCTAGTGGTAAATCAGATACGCAGTATTTT	CASSQDWSSGKSDTQYF
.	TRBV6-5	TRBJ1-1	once	TGTGCCAGCATTACAGGTGACACACTCTTCTCGCGGGCTTTCTTT	CASITGDTLFSRAFF
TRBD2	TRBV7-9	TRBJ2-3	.	TGTGCCAGCAGCTTAGGATCAGCGGGGGCGGGAGATACGCAGTATTTT	CASSLGSAGAGDTQYF
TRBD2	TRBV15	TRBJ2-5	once	TGTGCCACCAGCAGAGATTTTTCCGGGGGGGCGGAGACCCAGTACTTC	CATSRDFSGGAETQYF
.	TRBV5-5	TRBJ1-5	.	TGTGCCAGCAGCTTGGCTTGGGGTGGCAATCAGCCCCAGCATTTT	CASSLAWGGNQPQHF
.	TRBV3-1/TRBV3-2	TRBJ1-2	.	TGTGCCAGCAGCCAAGATTCGGGTGGCTACACCTTC	CASSQDSGGYTF
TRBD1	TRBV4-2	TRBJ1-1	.	TGTGCCAGCAGCCACTCCACAGGGGGTGTAAGGGACACTGAAGCTTTCTTT	CASSHSTGGVRDTEAFF
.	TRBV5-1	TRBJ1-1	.	TGCGCCAGCACCACAGACCGACCAGGGAACACTGAAGCTTTCTTT	CASTTDRPGNTEAFF
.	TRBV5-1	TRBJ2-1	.	TGCGCCAGCAGCGATACTAGATACAATGAGCAGTTCTTC	CASSDTRYNEQFF
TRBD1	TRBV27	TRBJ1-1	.	TGTGCCAGCAGAGTAGGACAGGGAAGGTTCACTGAAGCTTTCTTT	CASRVGQGRFTEAFF
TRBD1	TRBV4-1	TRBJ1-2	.	TGCGCCAGCAGCCAACCCGGGACAGGGATACGTGTAGGCTATGGCTACACCTTC	CASSQPGTGIRVGYGYTF
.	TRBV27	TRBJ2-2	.	TGTGCCAGCAGTTGGTCCGGGGAGCTGTTTTTT	CASSWSGELFF
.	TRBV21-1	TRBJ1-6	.	TGTGCCAGCAGCAAGACTCGACTCCGGGACAGGGGGTCACCCCTCCACTTT	CASSKTRLRDRGSPLHF
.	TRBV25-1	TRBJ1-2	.	TGTGCCAGCAGTGATTTTACCACTAACTATGGCTACACCTTC	CASSDFTTNYGYTF
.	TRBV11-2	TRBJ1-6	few	TGTGCCAGCAGCTTAAACGGTAATTCACCCCTCCACTTT	CASSLNGNSPLHF
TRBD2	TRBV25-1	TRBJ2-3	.	TGTGCCAGCAGTAGCAGCGGGGGCACAGATACGCAGTATTTT	CASSSSGGTDTQYF
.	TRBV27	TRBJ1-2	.	TGTGCCAGCAGTTCGGCCCCCAAGAGGCATGGCTACACCTTC	CASSSAPKRHGYTF
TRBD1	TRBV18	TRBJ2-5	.	TGTGCCAGCTCCCCTAAGACAGGGAGAGGAGAGACCCAGTACTTC	CASSPKTGRGETQYF
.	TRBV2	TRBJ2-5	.	TGTGCCAGCAGCTCCGTAACCGGGACACGAGGCCGGGAGACCCAGTACTTC	CASSSVTGTRGRETQYF
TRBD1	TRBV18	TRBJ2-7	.	TGTGCCAGCTCACCTACAGGGGCGCGCGACGAGCAGTACTTC	CASSPTGARDEQYF
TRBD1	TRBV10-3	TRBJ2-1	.	TGTGCCCAGGGGGTAGGGACAGGCTCTATGAATGAGCAGTTCTTC	CAQGVGTGSMNEQFF
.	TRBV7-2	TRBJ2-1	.	TGTGCCAGCAGCTTAAGGGGGAATGAGCAGTTCTTC	CASSLRGNEQFF
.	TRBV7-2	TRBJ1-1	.	TGTGCCAGCAGCCCCGGACGGTGGGTGAACACTGAAGCTTTCTTT	CASSPGRWVNTEAFF
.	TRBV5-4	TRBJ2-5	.	TGTGCCAGCAGCTTGGACGGCTACCAAGAGACCCAGTACTTC	CASSLDGYQETQYF
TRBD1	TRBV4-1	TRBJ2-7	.	TGCGCCAGCAGCCAGAGGACAGGGGGTAGCGACGAGCAGTACTTC	CASSQRTGGSDEQYF
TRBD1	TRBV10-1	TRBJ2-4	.	TGCGCCAGCAGTCAGGGGGCAGAAGACATTCAGTACTTC	CASSQGAEDIQYF
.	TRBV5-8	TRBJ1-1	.	TGTGCCAGCGGGTCCCCTAACGGTCCGGGGGCTTTCTTT	CASGSPNGPGAFF
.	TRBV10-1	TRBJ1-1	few	TGCGCCAGCAGTAACTGGGTCGAAGCTTTCTTT	CASSNWVEAFF
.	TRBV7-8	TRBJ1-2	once	TGTGCCAGCAGCCGTGAGCAAGGCTATGGCTACACCTTC	CASSREQGYGYTF
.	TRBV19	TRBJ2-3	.	TGTGCCAGTAGATCAAGACAGAGTTCCACAGATACGCAGTATTTT	CASRSRQSSTDTQYF
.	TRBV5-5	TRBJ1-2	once	TGTGCCAGCAGCCTGGGGCACAGGGCATCCTATGGCTACACCTTC	CASSLGHRASYGYTF
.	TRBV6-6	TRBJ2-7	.	TGTGCCAGCAGTTACTCGTCCCTCTACGAGCAGTACTTC	CASSYSSLYEQYF
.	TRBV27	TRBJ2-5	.	TGTGCCAGCAGTTTACTGAGGGGTGAGACCCAGTACTTC	CASSLLRGETQYF